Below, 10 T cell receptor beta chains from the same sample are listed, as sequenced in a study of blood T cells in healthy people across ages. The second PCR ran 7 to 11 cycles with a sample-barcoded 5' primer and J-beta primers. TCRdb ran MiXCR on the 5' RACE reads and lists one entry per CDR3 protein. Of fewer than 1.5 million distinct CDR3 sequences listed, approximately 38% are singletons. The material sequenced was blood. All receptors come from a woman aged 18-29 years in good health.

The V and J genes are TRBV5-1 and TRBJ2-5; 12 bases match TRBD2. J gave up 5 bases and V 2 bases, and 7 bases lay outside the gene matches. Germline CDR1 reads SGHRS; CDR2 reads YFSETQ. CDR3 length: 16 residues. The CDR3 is CASSFGTSGRQETQYF. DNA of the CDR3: TGCGCCAGCAGCTTTGGGACTAGCGGGCGTCAGGAGACCCAGTACTTC.

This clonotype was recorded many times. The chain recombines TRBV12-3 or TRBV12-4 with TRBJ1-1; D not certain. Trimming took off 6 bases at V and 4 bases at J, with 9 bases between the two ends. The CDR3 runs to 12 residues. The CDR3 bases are TGTGCCAGCAGCCCGTCGGGCACTGAAGCTTTCTTT. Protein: CASSPSGTEAFF.

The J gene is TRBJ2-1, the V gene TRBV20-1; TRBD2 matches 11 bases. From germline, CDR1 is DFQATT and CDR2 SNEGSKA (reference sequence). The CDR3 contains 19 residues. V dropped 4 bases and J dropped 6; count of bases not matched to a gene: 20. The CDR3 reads CSATKGELAGAEPRNEQFF. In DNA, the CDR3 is TGCAGTGCTACCAAAGGAGAACTAGCGGGGGCCGAACCCCGCAATGAGCAGTTCTTC.

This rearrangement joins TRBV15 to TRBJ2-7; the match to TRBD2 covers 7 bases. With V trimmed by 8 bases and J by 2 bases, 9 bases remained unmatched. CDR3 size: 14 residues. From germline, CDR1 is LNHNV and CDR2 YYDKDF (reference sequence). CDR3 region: CATSRLAATYEQYF. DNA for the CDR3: TGTGCCACCTCAAGACTAGCAGCAACCTACGAGCAGTACTTC.

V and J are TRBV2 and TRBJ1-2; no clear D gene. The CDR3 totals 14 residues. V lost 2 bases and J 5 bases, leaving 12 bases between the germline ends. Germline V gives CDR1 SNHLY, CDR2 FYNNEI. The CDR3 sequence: CASSESGNNYGYTF. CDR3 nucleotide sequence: TGTGCCAGCAGTGAATCGGGGAACAATTATGGCTACACCTTC.

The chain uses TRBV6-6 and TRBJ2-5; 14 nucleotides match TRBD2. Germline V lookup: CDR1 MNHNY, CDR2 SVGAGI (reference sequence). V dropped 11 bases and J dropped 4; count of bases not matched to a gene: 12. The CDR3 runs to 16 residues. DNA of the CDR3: TGTGCCGCAGGAGGGACTAGCGGGAGCCGTACAGAGACCCAGTACTTC. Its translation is CAAGGTSGSRTETQYF.

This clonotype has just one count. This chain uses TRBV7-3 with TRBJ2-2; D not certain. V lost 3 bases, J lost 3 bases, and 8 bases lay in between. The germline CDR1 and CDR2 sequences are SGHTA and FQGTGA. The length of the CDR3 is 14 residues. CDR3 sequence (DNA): TGTGCCAGCAGCTTTGACTGGGACACCGGGGAGCTGTTTTTT. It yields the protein CASSFDWDTGELFF.

DNA of the CDR3: TGTGCCTGGGACTTGGGGGGGGCTTCCTACGAGCAGTACTTC. This encodes CAWDLGGASYEQYF. The J gene is TRBJ2-7, the V gene TRBV30; the D gene is possibly TRBD2 (7 bases). Per the germline V gene, CDR1 is GTSNPN and CDR2 is SVGIG (reference sequence). V lost 5 bases and J 1 base, leaving 15 bases between the germline ends. This CDR3 has 14 amino acids. Filled out from reference TRBV30 and TRBJ2-7, the complete variable domain reads SQTIHQWPATLVQPVGSPLSLECTVEGTSNPNLYWYRQAAGRGLQLLFYSVGIGQISSEVPQNLSASRPQDRQFILSSKKLLLSDSGFYLCAWDLGGASYEQYFGPGTRLTVT.

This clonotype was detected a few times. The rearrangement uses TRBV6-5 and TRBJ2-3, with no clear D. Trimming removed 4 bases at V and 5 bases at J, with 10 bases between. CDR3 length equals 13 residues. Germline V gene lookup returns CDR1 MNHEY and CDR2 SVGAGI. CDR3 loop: CASSSPRLDTQYF. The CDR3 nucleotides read TGTGCCAGCAGTTCCCCAAGACTAGATACGCAGTATTTT.

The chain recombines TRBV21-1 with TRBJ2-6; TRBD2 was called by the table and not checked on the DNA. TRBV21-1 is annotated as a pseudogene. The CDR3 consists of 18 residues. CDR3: CASTISRDCCSGANVLTF. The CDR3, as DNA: TGTGCCAGCACCATCTCCCGCGACTGCTGCTCTGGGGCCAACGTCCTGACTTTC.